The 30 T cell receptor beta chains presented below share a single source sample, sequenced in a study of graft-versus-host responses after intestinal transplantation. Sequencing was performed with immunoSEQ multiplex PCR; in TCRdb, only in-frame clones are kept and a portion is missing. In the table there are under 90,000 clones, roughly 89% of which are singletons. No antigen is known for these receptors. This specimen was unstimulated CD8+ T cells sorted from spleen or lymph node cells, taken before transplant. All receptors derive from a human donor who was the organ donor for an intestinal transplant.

CDR3 residues: CSVEGQDTDTQYF. The CDR3 DNA sequence: TGCAGCGTTGAAGGACAGGACACAGATACGCAGTATTTT. The chain uses TRBV29-1 and TRBJ2-3; possibly TRBD1 for D (6 bases). CDR1 and CDR2 (germline): SQVTM, ANQGSEA. The CDR3 is 13 residues long. Deletions cut 1 base from V and 2 bases from J, with 7 bases between.

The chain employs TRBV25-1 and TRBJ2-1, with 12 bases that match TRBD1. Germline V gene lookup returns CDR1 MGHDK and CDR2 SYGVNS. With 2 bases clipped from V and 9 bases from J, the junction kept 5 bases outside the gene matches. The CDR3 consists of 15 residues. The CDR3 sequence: CASSEVGQGASEQFF. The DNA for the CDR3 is TGTGCCAGCAGTGAAGTGGGACAGGGGGCAAGTGAGCAGTTCTTC.

The CDR3 spells CASSQEGGGQETQYF. The CDR3 nucleotides are TGCGCCAGCAGCCAAGAGGGGGGAGGCCAAGAGACCCAGTACTTC. The chain joins TRBV4-3 to TRBJ2-5, with D possibly TRBD2 on 6 matching bases. Trimming stripped 0 bases from V and 1 base from J, with 9 bases between. This CDR3 region has 15 residues. Germline CDR1 LGHNA, CDR2 YSLEER.

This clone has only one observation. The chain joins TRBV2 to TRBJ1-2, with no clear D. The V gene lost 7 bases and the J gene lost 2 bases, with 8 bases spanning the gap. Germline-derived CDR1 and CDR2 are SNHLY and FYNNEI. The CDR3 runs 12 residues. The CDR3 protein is CASMQANYGYTF. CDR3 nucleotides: TGTGCCAGCATGCAGGCCAACTATGGCTACACCTTC.

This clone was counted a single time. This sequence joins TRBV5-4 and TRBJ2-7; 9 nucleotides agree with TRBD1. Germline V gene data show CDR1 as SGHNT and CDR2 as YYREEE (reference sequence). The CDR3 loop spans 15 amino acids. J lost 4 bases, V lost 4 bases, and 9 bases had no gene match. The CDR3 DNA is TGTGCCAGCAGCCGGGACAGGGACCAACTGTACGAGCAGTACGTC. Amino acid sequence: CASSRDRDQLYEQYV.

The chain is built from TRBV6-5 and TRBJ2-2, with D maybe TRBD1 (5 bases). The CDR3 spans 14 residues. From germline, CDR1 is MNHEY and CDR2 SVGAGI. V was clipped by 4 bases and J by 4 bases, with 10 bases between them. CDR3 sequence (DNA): TGTGCCAGCAGTTTCTTCAGGGTCACCGGGGAGCTGTTTTTT. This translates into CASSFFRVTGELFF.

The CDR3 DNA reads TGTGCCAGCAGTTCTCCAGAGCGGAACCAAGAGACCCAGTACTTC. It is translated as CASSSPERNQETQYF. V gene TRBV7-9 combines with J gene TRBJ2-5; a weak D match, TRBD2 (5 bases). CDR1 is SEHNR, CDR2 FQNEAQ, per germline (reference sequence). The CDR3 loop spans 15 amino acids. Trimming stripped 6 bases from V and 0 bases from J, with 14 bases between.

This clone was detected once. The CDR3 DNA follows: TGTGCCAGCAGTTTGGGGACAGGGATCCATCAGCCCCAGCATTTT. This gives the protein CASSLGTGIHQPQHF. The chain couples TRBV27 to TRBJ1-5; 9 nucleotides agree with TRBD1. The germline V gene has CDR1 MNHEY and CDR2 SMNVEV (reference sequence). The CDR3 spans 15 residues. V lost 3 bases, J lost 5 bases, and 5 bases stayed unmatched.

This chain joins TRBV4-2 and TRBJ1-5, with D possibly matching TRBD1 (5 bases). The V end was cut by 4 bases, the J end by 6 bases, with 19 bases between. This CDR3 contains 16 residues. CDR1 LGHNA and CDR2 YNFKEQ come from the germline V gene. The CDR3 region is CASSPSSGGQGQPQHF. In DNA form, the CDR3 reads TGTGCCAGCAGCCCATCGTCGGGGGGTCAGGGTCAGCCCCAGCATTTT.

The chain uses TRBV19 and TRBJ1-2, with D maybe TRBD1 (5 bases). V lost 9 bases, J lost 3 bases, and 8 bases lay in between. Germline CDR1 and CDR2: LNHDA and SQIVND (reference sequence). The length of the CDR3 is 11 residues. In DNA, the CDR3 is TGTGCCAGCTTGACAGACTATGGCTACACCTTC. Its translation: CASLTDYGYTF.

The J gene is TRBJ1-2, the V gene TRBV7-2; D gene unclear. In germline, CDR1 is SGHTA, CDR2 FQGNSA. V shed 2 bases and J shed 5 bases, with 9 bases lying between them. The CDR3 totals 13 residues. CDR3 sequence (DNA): TGTGCCAGCAGCTTACTGGGGAGGTATGGCTACACCTTC. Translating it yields CASSLLGRYGYTF.

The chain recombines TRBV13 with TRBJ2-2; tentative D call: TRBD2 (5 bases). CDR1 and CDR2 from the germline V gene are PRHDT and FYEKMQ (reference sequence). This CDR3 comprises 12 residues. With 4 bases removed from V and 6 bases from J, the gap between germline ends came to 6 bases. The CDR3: CASSYSAGELFF. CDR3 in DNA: TGTGCCAGCAGCTATAGCGCCGGGGAGCTGTTTTTT. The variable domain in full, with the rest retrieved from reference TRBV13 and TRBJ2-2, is AAGVIQSPRHLIKEKRETATLKCYPIPRHDTVYWYQQGPGQDPQFLISFYEKMQSDKGSIPDRFSAQQFSDYHSELNMSSLELGDSALYFCASSYSAGELFFGEGSRLTVL.

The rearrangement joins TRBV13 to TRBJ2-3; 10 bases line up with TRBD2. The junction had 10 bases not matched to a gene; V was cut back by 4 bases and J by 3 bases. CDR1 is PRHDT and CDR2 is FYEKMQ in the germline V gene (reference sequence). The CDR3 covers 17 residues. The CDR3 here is CASSSNQAGGDTDTQYF. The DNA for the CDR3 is TGTGCCAGCAGCTCCAATCAAGCGGGGGGGGATACAGATACGCAGTATTTT.

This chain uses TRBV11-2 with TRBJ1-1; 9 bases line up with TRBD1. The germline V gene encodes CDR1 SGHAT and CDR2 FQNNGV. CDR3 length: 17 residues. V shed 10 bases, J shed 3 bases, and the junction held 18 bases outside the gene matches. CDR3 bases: TGTGCCACCAGTGCCTCGACAGGGGGGGGTTACGACACTGAAGCTTTCTTT. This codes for CATSASTGGGYDTEAFF.

The CDR3 DNA reads TGTGCCAGCAGTATCGCAAGGGGAAGTCTTGAAGCTTTCTTT. This codes for CASSIARGSLEAFF. V usage is TRBV28 and J usage is TRBJ1-1; possible D gene TRBD1, 5 bases. This CDR3 spans 14 amino acids. CDR1 is MDHEN and CDR2 is SYDVKM in the germline V gene. V lost 5 bases to trimming and J lost 7 bases, with 17 bases between them.

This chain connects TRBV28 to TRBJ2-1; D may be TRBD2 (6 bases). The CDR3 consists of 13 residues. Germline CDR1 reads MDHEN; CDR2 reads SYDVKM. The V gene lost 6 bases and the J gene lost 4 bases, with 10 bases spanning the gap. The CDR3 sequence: CASRGGLYNEQFF. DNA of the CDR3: TGTGCCAGCAGGGGAGGACTATACAATGAGCAGTTCTTC.

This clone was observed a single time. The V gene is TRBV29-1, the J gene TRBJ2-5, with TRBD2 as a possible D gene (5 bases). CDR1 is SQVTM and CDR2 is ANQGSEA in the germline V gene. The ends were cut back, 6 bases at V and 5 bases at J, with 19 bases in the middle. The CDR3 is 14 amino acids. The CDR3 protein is CSVSSRGLQETQYF. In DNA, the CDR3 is TGCAGCGTCTCCAGTCGGGGTTTACAGGAGACCCAGTACTTC.

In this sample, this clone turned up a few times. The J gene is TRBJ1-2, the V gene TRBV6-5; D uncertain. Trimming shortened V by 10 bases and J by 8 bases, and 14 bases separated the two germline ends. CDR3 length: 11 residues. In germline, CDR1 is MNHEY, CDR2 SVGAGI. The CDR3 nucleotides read TGTGCCATTACGGCCATGGAGGGCTACACCTTC. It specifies CAITAMEGYTF.

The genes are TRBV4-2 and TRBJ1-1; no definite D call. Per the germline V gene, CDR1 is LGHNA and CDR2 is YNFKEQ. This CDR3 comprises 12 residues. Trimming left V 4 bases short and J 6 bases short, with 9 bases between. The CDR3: CASSPGVAEAFF. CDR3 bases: TGTGCCAGCAGCCCGGGTGTAGCTGAAGCTTTCTTT.

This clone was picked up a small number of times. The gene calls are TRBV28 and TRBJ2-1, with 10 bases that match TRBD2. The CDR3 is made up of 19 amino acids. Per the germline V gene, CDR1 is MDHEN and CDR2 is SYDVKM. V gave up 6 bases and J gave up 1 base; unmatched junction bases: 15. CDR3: CASRPTPSGGYTSYNEQFF. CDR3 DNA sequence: TGTGCCAGCAGACCCACCCCTAGCGGGGGCTATACTTCCTACAATGAGCAGTTCTTC.

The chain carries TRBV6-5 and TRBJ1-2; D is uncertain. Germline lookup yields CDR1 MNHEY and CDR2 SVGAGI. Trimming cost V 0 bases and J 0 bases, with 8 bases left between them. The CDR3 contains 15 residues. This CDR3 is CASSYSTDTNYGYTF. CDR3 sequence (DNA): TGTGCCAGCAGTTACTCGACTGATACTAACTATGGCTACACCTTC.

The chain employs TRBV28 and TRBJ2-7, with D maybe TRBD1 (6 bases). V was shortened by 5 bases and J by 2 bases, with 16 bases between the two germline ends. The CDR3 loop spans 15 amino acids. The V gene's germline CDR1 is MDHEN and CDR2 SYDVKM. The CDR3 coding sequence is TGTGCCAGCAGTCGAAGATTAGGACAGACCTACGAGCAGTACGTC. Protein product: CASSRRLGQTYEQYV.

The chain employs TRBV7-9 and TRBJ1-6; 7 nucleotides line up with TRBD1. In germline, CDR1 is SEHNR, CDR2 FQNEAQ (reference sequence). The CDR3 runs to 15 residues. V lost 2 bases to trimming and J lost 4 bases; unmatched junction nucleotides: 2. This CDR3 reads CASSLRDSYNSPLHF. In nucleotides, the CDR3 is TGTGCCAGCAGCTTAAGGGACAGTTATAATTCACCCCTCCACTTT.

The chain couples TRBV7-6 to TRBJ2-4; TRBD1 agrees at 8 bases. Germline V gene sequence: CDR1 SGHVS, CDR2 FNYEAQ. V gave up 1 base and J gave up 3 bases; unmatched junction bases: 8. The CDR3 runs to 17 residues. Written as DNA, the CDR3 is TGTGCCAGCAGCTTAGTCGAGACAGGGGACCGCAAAAACATTCAGTACTTC. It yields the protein CASSLVETGDRKNIQYF.

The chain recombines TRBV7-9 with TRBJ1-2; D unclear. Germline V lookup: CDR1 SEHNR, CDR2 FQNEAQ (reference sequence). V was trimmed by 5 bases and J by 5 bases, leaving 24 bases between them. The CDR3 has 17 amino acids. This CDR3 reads CASSQAPLALSGYGYTF. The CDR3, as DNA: TGTGCCAGCAGCCAGGCGCCGTTGGCTCTTTCAGGATATGGCTACACCTTC.

The CDR3, as DNA: TGCAGTGCGGGGCGGCAGCCCCAGCATTTT. This encodes CSAGRQPQHF. The chain combines TRBV20-1 with TRBJ1-5; the D gene is possibly TRBD1 (5 bases). CDR3 length: 10 amino acids. Germline V lookup: CDR1 DFQATT, CDR2 SNEGSKA (reference sequence). Deletions cut 6 bases from V and 7 bases from J, with 7 bases between.

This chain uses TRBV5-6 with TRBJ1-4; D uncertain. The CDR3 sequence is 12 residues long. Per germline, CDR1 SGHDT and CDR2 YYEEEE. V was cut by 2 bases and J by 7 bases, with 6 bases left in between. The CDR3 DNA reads TGTGCCAGCAGCTTTTCGTCTGAAAAACTGTTTTTT. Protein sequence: CASSFSSEKLFF.

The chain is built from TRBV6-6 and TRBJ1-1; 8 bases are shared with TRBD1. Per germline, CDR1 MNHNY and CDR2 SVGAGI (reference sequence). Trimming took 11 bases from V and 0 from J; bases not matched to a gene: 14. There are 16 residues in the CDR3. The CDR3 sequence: CASHGGTGNMNTEAFF. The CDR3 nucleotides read TGTGCCTCTCATGGGGGGACAGGTAATATGAACACTGAAGCTTTCTTT.

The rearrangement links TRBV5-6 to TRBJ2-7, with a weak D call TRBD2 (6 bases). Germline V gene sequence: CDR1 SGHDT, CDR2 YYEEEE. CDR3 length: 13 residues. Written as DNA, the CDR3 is TGTGCCAGCAGCTTGGGTGGGGGGTCTATGACGGATGTC. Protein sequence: CASSLGGGSMTDV.

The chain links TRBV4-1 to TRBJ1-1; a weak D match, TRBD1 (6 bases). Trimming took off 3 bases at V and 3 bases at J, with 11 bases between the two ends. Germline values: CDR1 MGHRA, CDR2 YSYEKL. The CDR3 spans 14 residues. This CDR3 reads CASSQDRGYTEAFF. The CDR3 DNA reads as TGCGCCAGCAGCCAGGATAGGGGGTACACTGAAGCTTTCTTT.